A selection of T cell receptor beta chains follows, all from one sample in a study of T cells expressing NK-cell markers. TCRdb re-called the 5' RACE reads and catalogs CDR3 proteins one per entry, DNA excluded. The sample's table shows about 170,000 distinct CDR3 sequences. Sequenced: blood T cells: a sorted CD56 or NKG2C T cell subset, CD4+ or CD8+ T cells, or bulk PBMC T cells (not recorded which). The receptors shown here come from a man aged 18-75 years in good health. Both conserved end residues are part of each CDR3. The order of the fields is V gene, J gene, CDR3 protein.

TRBV13	TRBJ2-1	CASSLLGGGRYNEQFF
TRBV6-1	TRBJ2-7	CASDRRGEHYEQYF
TRBV29-1	TRBJ2-3	CSVAEESGWDTQYF
TRBV25-1	TRBJ1-1	CASSEQGFVNTEAFF
TRBV13	TRBJ1-2	CASSGPAFPNYGYTF
TRBV7-9	TRBJ1-2	CASSSVVRGGSYGYTF
TRBV4-1	TRBJ2-3	CASSPFSSGGAVDTQYF
TRBV20-1	TRBJ2-7	CSAIRLAGGLTDYEQYF
TRBV20-1	TRBJ1-6	CSASAVRSYNSPLHF
TRBV5-1	TRBJ1-1	CASSLDGFAGSNPEAFF
TRBV20-1	TRBJ2-1	CSARASGGLSSYNEQFF
TRBV5-4	TRBJ1-1	CASSPGIGLGAFF
TRBV2	TRBJ2-3	CASNYGGDTDTQYF
TRBV5-6	TRBJ2-7	CASSYASQGESYEQYF
TRBV13	TRBJ1-2	CASSGDVVGYTF
TRBV5-6	TRBJ2-1	CASSLEKDSYNEQFF
TRBV20-1	TRBJ2-1	CSARDMGDSGAYNEQFF
TRBV14	TRBJ2-1	CASSQLGLAGNEQFF
TRBV6-2/TRBV6-3	TRBJ2-1	CASSPNNEQFF
TRBV11-3	TRBJ1-5	CASSLEQGINQPQHF
TRBV7-9	TRBJ2-1	CASSAPGPEGSEQFF
TRBV5-1	TRBJ2-5	CASSLAPDRVWETQYF
TRBV4-2	TRBJ2-2	CASSQEDRDEIGELFF
TRBV3-1	TRBJ1-1	CASSQGLVTGKGTEAFF
TRBV2	TRBJ1-3	CASSESAGEALHTIYF
TRBV5-1	TRBJ2-1	CASSPQQGQVSNEQFF
TRBV3-1	TRBJ2-5	CASTPGQTWETQYF
TRBV30	TRBJ2-3	CAWSVRASGSLDTQYF
TRBV7-2	TRBJ2-3	CASSSPVSSTDTQYF
TRBV5-8	TRBJ1-1	CASSGDRGNTEAFF
TRBV9	TRBJ2-7	CASSTGSPYEQYF
TRBV28	TRBJ2-7	CASSFHTGLEQYF
TRBV19	TRBJ1-1	CASSIGSPGGTEAFF
TRBV12-3/TRBV12-4	TRBJ2-7	CASSTIQGYEQYF
TRBV7-9	TRBJ2-1	CASSYPAHSSYNEQFF
TRBV20-1	TRBJ2-1	CSARENRFLLAVGYNEQFF
TRBV21-1	TRBJ2-7	CASSRGEGSYEQYF
TRBV19	TRBJ2-1	CASSGRSTDEQFF
TRBV6-5	TRBJ2-7	CASSYSPNRDTNYEQYF
TRBV18	TRBJ1-4	CASSPPGGDRNGKLFF
TRBV5-1	TRBJ2-7	CASTVGTGDEQYF
TRBV9	TRBJ2-3	CASSARTGAVTDTQYF
TRBV6-1	TRBJ2-7	CASSEERTLGSYEQYF
TRBV7-9	TRBJ1-2	CASSLAETRTYGYTF
TRBV27	TRBJ2-5	CASSPGEGTQYF
TRBV12-3/TRBV12-4	TRBJ2-7	CASSNGLAGIDEQYF
TRBV19	TRBJ2-5	CASSPRFAGVQETQYF
TRBV18	TRBJ2-7	CASSPEQVGLSDEQYF
TRBV15	TRBJ2-5	CATSRPPGTGRNLETQYF
TRBV7-8	TRBJ2-3	CASSLAPKGTDTQYF
TRBV23-1	TRBJ2-7	CASSQSVVTLHSYEQYF